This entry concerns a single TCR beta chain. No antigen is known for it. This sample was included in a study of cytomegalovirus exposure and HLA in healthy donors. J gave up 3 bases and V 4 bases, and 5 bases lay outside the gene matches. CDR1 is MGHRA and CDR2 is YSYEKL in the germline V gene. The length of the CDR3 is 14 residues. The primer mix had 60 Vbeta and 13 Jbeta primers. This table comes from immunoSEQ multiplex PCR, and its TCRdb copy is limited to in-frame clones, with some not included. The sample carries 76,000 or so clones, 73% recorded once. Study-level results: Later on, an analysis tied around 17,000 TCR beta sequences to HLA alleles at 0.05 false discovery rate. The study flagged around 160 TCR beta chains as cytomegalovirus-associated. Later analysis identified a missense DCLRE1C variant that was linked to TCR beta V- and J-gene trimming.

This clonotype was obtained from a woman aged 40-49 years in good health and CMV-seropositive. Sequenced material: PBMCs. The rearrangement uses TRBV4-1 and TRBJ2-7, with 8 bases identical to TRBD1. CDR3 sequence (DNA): TGCGCCAGCAGCCTCCCAGGGGGCCGCTACGAGCAGTACTTC. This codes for CASSLPGGRYEQYF.